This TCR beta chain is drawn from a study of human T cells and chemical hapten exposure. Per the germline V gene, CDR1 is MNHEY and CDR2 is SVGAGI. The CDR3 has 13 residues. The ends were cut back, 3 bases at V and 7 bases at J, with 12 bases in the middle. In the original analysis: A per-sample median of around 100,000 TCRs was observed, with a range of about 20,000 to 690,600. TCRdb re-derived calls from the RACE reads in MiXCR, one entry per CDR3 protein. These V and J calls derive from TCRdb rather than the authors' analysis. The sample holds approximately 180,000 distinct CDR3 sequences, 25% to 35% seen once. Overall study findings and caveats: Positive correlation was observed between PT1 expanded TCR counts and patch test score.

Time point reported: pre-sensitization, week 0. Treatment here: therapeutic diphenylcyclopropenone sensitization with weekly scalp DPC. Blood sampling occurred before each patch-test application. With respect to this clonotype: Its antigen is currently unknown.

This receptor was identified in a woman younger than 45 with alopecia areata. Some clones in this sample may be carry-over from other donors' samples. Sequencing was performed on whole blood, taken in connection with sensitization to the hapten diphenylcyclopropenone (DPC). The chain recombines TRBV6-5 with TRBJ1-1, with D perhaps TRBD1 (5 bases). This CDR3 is CASSYWGGDEAFF. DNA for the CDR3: TGTGCCAGCAGTTATTGGGGCGGGGATGAAGCTTTCTTT.